This T cell receptor beta chain was identified in a study of blood T cell repertoires in COVID-19 (dated by TCRdb to about 2020). Describing the broader study: Samples covering the acute and convalescent phases of COVID-19 were provided by collaborators in the United States, Italy and Spain. The prospective study material was composed of cDNA or gDNA derived from T cells, B-cell-depleted T cells, or PBMCs. The dataset comprised deeply sampled blood TCRbeta repertoires from subjects exposed to, actively infected with, or recovered from COVID-19. Samples came from the ongoing ImmuneRACE study (first 160 participants) plus 1,254 subjects from 6 global collaborators. Where available, HLA class I and class II types were taken from metadata supplied by the sample provider and were not determined by assay-based typing. Sample metadata almost always included a de-identified subject ID, COVID-19 status, age in years and sex. A freely available public database, intended as a resource for researchers studying the immune response to SARS-CoV-2, is where the repertoires were released. The full study reports these points: Clinical and demographic metadata were provided uncurated, with the amount varying by source and participant.

Each collaborating institution followed its own protocols to collect whole blood in K2EDTA tubes. For TCRbeta analysis, collaborators shipped samples as frozen whole blood, isolated PBMCs, or DNA extracted from either of those sample types. TCRbeta CDR3 regions were amplified from genomic DNA using the immunoSEQ Assay, a bias-controlled multiplex PCR. The original pipeline was this. Within the assay, amplification of reference gene primers was used to estimate how many nucleated cells each sample contained. To quantify the absolute abundance of each unique TCRbeta CDR3 rearrangement, sequence reads were collapsed and filtered. Productive Simpson clonality was computed per sample as the square root of Simpson's diversity index over productive rearrangements. Drawn from immuneACCESS, this table holds only the in-frame rearrangements with V and J called that TCRdb kept. Clones are partly lost; checked studies trace under half to an unresolved V gene and leave the rest unexplained. V and J calls and clone size are as listed in that table; D and trimming were resolved from the DNA. Across this sample there are around 270,000 clones, with about 89% seen only once. The ten largest clonotypes hold about 4.6% of the sample.

The count of this clone is one. Its antigen is not yet known. Base-call qualities are not available, and no considerably larger clone is one nucleotide away. The CDR3 spans 16 residues, from the cysteine through the phenylalanine. Just CDR3 DNA is preserved here, 48 bases in frame from base 1. Relative to germline, V is 4 bases shorter and J is 7 bases shorter, with 18 bases between their ends. The germline V gene sets CDR1 to SGDLS and CDR2 to YYNGEE. The sample taken for sequencing was peripheral blood. The receptor comes from a man aged 35-49 years with acute or convalescent COVID-19. The rearrangement joined TRBV9 to TRBJ1-6, and possibly TRBD1, on 6 matching bases. The sequence in DNA is TGTGCCAGCAGCCTAAATCAGGGGAAATCCAATTCACCCCTCCACTTT. This gives the protein CASSLNQGKSNSPLHF.